The 11 T cell receptor beta chains below were found in one sample sequenced in a study of blood T cell repertoires in COVID-19. TCRdb keeps only in-frame clones here, not all; method: immunoSEQ multiplex PCR. Among approximately 55,000 clones listed, roughly 84% were seen once. Sample: peripheral blood. The receptors shown here come from a man aged 50 or older with active COVID-19.

V usage is TRBV21-1 and J usage is TRBJ1-2; TRBD1 is the table's D call and was not checked against the DNA. TRBV21-1 is recorded as a pseudogene. This CDR3 is built from 13 residues. The CDR3 loop is CASTTTVNYGYTF. In DNA, the CDR3 is TGTGCCAGCACCACGACAGTTAACTATGGCTACACCTTC.

This chain uses TRBV5-1 with TRBJ2-1, with TRBD2 matching over 9 bases. After removal of 4 bases from V and 8 bases from J, the junction contained 4 bases not matched to a gene. The CDR3 is made up of 13 amino acids. Germline V lookup: CDR1 SGHRS, CDR2 YFSETQ. The CDR3 here is CASSQRGAYEQFF. As DNA, the CDR3 is TGCGCCAGCAGCCAGCGGGGGGCGTATGAGCAGTTCTTC. The entire variable domain, with the rest obtained from reference TRBV5-1 and TRBJ2-1, is as follows: KAGVTQTPRYLIKTRGQQVTLSCSPISGHRSVSWYQQTPGQGLQFLFEYFSETQRNKGNFPGRFSGRQFSNSRSEMNVSTLELGDSALYLCASSQRGAYEQFFGPGTRLTVL.

The chain links TRBV3-1 (or the pseudogene TRBV3-2) to TRBJ1-2, with D maybe TRBD1 (5 bases). The CDR3 contains 12 residues. Trimming removed 4 bases from V and 7 bases from J, with 10 bases in between. Germline V gene lookup returns CDR1 LGHDT and CDR2 YNNKEL (reference sequence). Here the CDR3 DNA reads TGTGCCAGCAGCCCGGGGGGTCGTGGCTACACCTTC. It yields the protein CASSPGGRGYTF.

The V gene is TRBV27, the J gene TRBJ2-1; D possibly corresponds to TRBD2 (5 bases). CDR1 is MNHEY, CDR2 SMNVEV, per germline (reference sequence). CDR3 length: 14 residues. The V end lost 3 bases, the J end lost 1 base, and 7 bases lay between the germline ends. The CDR3 bases are TGTGCCAGCAGTTTCACGGGGTCCTACAATGAGCAGTTCTTC. Translated, it gives CASSFTGSYNEQFF.

This rearrangement joins TRBV7-2 to TRBJ2-5; 7 nucleotides line up with TRBD2. Germline V CDR1 and CDR2: SGHTA, FQGNSA. Trimming at V came to 4 bases and at J to 4 bases, leaving 6 bases not matched to a gene. This CDR3 is 14 amino acids long. CDR3 sequence (DNA): TGTGCCAGCAGCTGGGACTGGGGGGGAGAGACCCAGTACTTC. Amino acid sequence: CASSWDWGGETQYF.

Remarks on this clone: The germline gene is not matched at one end of the junction; a read error may be the cause. The V and J genes are TRBV19 and TRBJ1-2; perhaps TRBD1 as D (5 bases). This CDR3 has 16 residues. Germline-derived CDR1 and CDR2 are LNHDA and SQIVND (reference sequence). The CDR3 reads CASSVEGRVGNYGYTF. The DNA for the CDR3 is TGTGCCAGTAGTGTAGAGGGGCGCGTCGGTAACTATGGCTACACCTTC.

The rearrangement uses TRBV3-1 (or the pseudogene TRBV3-2) and TRBJ1-2, with 9 bases that match TRBD1. Looked up from germline, CDR1 is LGHDT and CDR2 is YNNKEL (reference sequence). The V segment lost 2 bases and the J segment 8 bases; nucleotides outside the gene matches: 6. The CDR3 extends over 14 amino acids. The CDR3 DNA is TGTGCCAGCAGCCAACCTAACAGGGGGCACGGCTACACCTTC. It encodes CASSQPNRGHGYTF.

The chain combines TRBV10-3 with TRBJ2-3; D might be TRBD2 (6 bases). Germline CDR1 reads ENHRY; CDR2 reads SYGVKD. The CDR3 is 13 amino acids. Trimming pared 10 bases from V and 4 bases from J, leaving 15 bases between. The CDR3 nucleotides are TGTGCCACCGCGGGGCGGGGCGCAGATACGCAGTATTTT. This translates into CATAGRGADTQYF.

This chain links TRBV6-4 with TRBJ2-7; the match to TRBD2 covers 7 bases. The CDR3 consists of 16 residues. The germline V gene encodes CDR1 MRHNA and CDR2 SNTAGT. The V gene end was trimmed by 7 bases and the J gene end by 6 bases; junction bases not matched to a gene: 18. CDR3 sequence: CASTSPGGGWFVEQYF. CDR3 sequence (DNA): TGTGCCAGCACTTCCCCCGGGGGAGGGTGGTTCGTCGAGCAGTACTTC.

The sample holds one count of this clone. The V gene is TRBV12-5, the J gene TRBJ2-5; 7 positions agree with TRBD2. The trim removed 6 bases at V and 5 bases at J, leaving 3 bases unmatched. Germline assignment: CDR1 LGHNT and CDR2 FRNRAP. This CDR3 has 12 residues. CDR3 sequence reads: CASGPGGETQYF. The CDR3 bases are TGTGCTAGTGGACCCGGGGGGGAGACCCAGTACTTC.

The rearrangement uses TRBV7-9 and TRBJ2-3, with no clear D. CDR3 length: 14 amino acids. Per the germline V gene, CDR1 is SEHNR and CDR2 is FQNEAQ (reference sequence). V lost 5 bases to trimming and J lost 0 bases, with 9 bases between them. CDR3 bases: TGTGCCAGCAGCCCGTCTTATAGCACAGATACGCAGTATTTT. This encodes CASSPSYSTDTQYF.